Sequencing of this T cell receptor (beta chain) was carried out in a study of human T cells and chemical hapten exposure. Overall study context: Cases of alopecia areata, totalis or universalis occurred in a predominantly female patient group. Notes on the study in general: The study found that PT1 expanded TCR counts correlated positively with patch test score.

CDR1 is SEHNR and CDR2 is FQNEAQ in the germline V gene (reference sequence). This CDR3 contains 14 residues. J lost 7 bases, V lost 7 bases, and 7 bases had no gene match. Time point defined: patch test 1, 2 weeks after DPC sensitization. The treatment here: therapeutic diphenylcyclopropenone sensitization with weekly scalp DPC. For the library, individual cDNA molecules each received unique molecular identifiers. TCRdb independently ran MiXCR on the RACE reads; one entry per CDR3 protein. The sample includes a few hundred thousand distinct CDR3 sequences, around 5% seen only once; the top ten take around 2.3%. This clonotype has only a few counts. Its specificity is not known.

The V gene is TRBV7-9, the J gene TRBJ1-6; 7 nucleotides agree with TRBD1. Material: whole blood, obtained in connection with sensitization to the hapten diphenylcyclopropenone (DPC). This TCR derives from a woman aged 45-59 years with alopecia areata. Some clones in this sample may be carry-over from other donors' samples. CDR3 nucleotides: TGTGCCAGCACCAAGACAGGGCTAAATTCACCCCTCCACTTT. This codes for CASTKTGLNSPLHF.